This entry is about one TCR beta chain. The CDR3 length is 14 residues. Germline-derived CDR1 and CDR2 are SGHNT and YENEEA. V shed 6 bases and J shed 0 bases, with 11 bases lying between them. The sample originates from a study of cytomegalovirus exposure and HLA in healthy donors. Vbeta (60) and Jbeta (13) primers were used in the PCR. TCRdb's copy holds only in-frame clones and misses some; the assay was immunoSEQ multiplex PCR. The data contain over 200,000 clones, about 89% of them singletons. The sequenced sample was PBMCs. The source is a woman between 18 and 29 years old in good health and CMV-seronegative. The chain is built from TRBV11-3 and TRBJ2-5; D may be TRBD2 (6 bases). The CDR3 protein is CASSVWRDQETQYF. The CDR3, as DNA: TGTGCCAGCAGTGTTTGGAGGGACCAAGAGACCCAGTACTTC.